This T cell receptor beta chain was documented in a study of T cell responses to AZD1222 COVID-19 vaccine. V shed 4 bases and J 0 bases; nucleotides not matched to a gene: 9. The CDR3 sequence is 18 residues long. Per germline, CDR1 MDHEN and CDR2 SYDVKM. Clones were read by immunoSEQ multiplex PCR, and TCRdb kept only the in-frame ones, dropping some. This table holds some 120,000 clones, around 90% found once. Sequenced material: peripheral blood, taken on day 0 of AZD1222 vaccination. The V gene is TRBV28, the J gene TRBJ2-6, with 7 bases fitting TRBD1. The sequence came from an adult in good health. This CDR3 reads CASSSDRVSVSGANVLTF. The CDR3 DNA follows: TGTGCCAGCAGTTCAGACAGGGTTAGCGTCTCTGGGGCCAACGTCCTGACTTTC.